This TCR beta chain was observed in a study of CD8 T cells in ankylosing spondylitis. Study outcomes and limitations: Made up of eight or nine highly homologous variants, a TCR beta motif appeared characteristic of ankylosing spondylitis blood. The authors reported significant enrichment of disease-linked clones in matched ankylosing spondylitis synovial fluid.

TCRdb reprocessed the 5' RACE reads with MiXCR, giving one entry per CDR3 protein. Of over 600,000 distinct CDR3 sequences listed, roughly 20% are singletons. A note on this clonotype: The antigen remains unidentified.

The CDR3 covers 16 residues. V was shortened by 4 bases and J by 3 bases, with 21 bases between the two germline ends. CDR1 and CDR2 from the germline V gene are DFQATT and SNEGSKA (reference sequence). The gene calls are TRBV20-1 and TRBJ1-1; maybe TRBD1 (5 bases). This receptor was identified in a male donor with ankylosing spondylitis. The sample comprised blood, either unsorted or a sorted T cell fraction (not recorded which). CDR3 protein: CSATPSSLGLHTEAFF. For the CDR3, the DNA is TGCAGTGCTACCCCCTCATCCTTGGGACTGCACACTGAAGCTTTCTTT.